Sequencing of this T cell receptor (beta chain) was carried out in a study of blood T cell repertoires in COVID-19. The V segment lost 2 bases and the J segment 3 bases; nucleotides outside the gene matches: 6. CDR3 length: 15 residues. Germline lookup yields CDR1 MGHRA and CDR2 YSYEKL. This table comes from immunoSEQ multiplex PCR, and its TCRdb copy is limited to in-frame clones, with some not included. The sample has about 89,000 clones, approximately 86% seen once; the top ten hold 1.2%. The receptor's source is a man older than 75 with active or convalescent COVID-19. V and J are TRBV4-1 and TRBJ1-2; 7 nucleotides match TRBD1. The source material was peripheral blood. The CDR3 DNA follows: TGCGCCAGCAGCCAAACCACCGGGACAGACTATGGCTACACCTTC. It yields the protein CASSQTTGTDYGYTF.